These 22 T cell receptor beta chains were all obtained from the same sample, sequenced in a study of identifying expanded T cells in peripheral blood. Using immunoSEQ multiplex PCR, the repertoire was profiled, and TCRdb retains in-frame clones only, with some absent. Counted here are 130,000 or so clones, approximately 84% occurring once; the ten biggest clones make up less than 4%. The sequencing sample was made of blood. All receptors come from a person between 18 and 70 years old in good health.

The rearrangement links TRBV6-5 to TRBJ1-5, with no clear D. Trimming removed 10 bases from V and 1 base from J, with 11 bases in between. Germline loops: CDR1 MNHEY, CDR2 SVGAGI. The CDR3 has 13 residues. DNA for the CDR3: TGTGCCACCGGCGGGAGGAGCAATCAGCCCCAGCATTTT. It encodes CATGGRSNQPQHF.

The J gene is TRBJ1-4, the V gene TRBV2, with a tentative D call TRBD1 (5 bases). There are 14 residues in the CDR3. Germline CDR1 is SNHLY and CDR2 is FYNNEI. V was trimmed by 2 bases and J by 5 bases, leaving 9 bases between them. In DNA form, the CDR3 reads TGTGCCAGCAGTGAACAGGGTTGGAATGAAAAACTGTTTTTT. Amino acids: CASSEQGWNEKLFF. The whole variable domain, filled in from reference TRBV2 and TRBJ1-4, reads EPEVTQTPSHQVTQMGQEVILRCVPISNHLYFYWYRQILGQKVEFLVSFYNNEISEKSEIFDDQFSVERPDGSNFTLKIRSTKLEDSAMYFCASSEQGWNEKLFFGSGTQLSVL.

The chain employs TRBV30 and TRBJ2-7, with D maybe TRBD1 (6 bases). The germline gives CDR1 GTSNPN, CDR2 SVGIG (reference sequence). The CDR3 loop spans 17 amino acids. V dropped 0 bases and J dropped 2 bases, with 20 bases sitting between them. This CDR3 reads CAWSVTGYVLGTYEQYF. DNA of the CDR3: TGTGCCTGGAGTGTAACAGGGTATGTTTTGGGAACCTACGAGCAGTACTTC. The full variable domain, its missing parts supplied by reference TRBV30 and TRBJ2-7, is SQTIHQWPATLVQPVGSPLSLECTVEGTSNPNLYWYRQAAGRGLQLLFYSVGIGQISSEVPQNLSASRPQDRQFILSSKKLLLSDSGFYLCAWSVTGYVLGTYEQYFGPGTRLTVT.

The rearrangement joins TRBV6-4 to TRBJ1-2; D unresolved. Germline V gives CDR1 MRHNA, CDR2 SNTAGT. V was pared by 3 bases and J by 4 bases, with 15 bases between. The CDR3 length is 15 residues. The CDR3 is CASSDTDRTPYGYTF. CDR3 DNA sequence: TGTGCCAGCAGTGATACGGACCGTACCCCCTATGGCTACACCTTC.

This chain's CDR3 is CASSFLETQYF. The CDR3 region has the DNA TGTGCCAGCAGCTTCCTAGAGACCCAGTACTTC. The chain carries TRBV5-5 and TRBJ2-5; no clear D. Trimming pared 2 bases from V and 4 bases from J, leaving 3 bases between. Germline V lookup: CDR1 SGHKS, CDR2 YYEKEE (reference sequence). This CDR3 is built from 11 residues.

The chain couples TRBV5-4 to TRBJ1-1; TRBD1 matches 9 bases. J was trimmed by 5 bases and V by 3 bases; bases with no gene match: 11. Germline-derived CDR1 and CDR2 are SGHNT and YYREEE (reference sequence). This CDR3 is built from 16 residues. CDR3 sequence: CASSSTWGQGETEAFF. The CDR3 coding sequence is TGTGCCAGCAGCTCAACTTGGGGACAGGGAGAAACTGAAGCTTTCTTT.

V gene TRBV5-8 combines with J gene TRBJ1-5; 12 nucleotides line up with TRBD1. CDR1 and CDR2 from the germline V gene are SGHTS and YDEGEE. The CDR3 totals 20 residues. V lost 4 bases, J lost 4 bases, and 18 bases stayed unmatched. CDR3 sequence: CASSLAHGTGGFALNQPQHF. The CDR3 nucleotides are TGTGCCAGCAGCCTCGCCCACGGGACAGGGGGCTTCGCCCTTAATCAGCCCCAGCATTTT.

This chain uses TRBV4-1 with TRBJ2-5; D gene uncertain. Trimming took off 4 bases at V and 4 bases at J, with 10 bases between the two ends. From germline, CDR1 is MGHRA and CDR2 YSYEKL. The CDR3 has 13 amino acids. The CDR3 sequence: CASSLHGRETQYF. In DNA form, the CDR3 reads TGCGCCAGCAGCCTCCACGGTCGAGAGACCCAGTACTTC.

J is TRBJ1-4 and V is TRBV7-9, with D possibly being TRBD1 (5 bases). The CDR3 runs to 15 residues. Trimming left V 5 bases short and J 5 bases short, with 15 bases between. Looked up from germline, CDR1 is SEHNR and CDR2 is FQNEAQ (reference sequence). The chain's CDR3 is CASSTVGTSNEKLFF. The CDR3 region has the DNA TGTGCCAGCAGCACTGTCGGGACCAGCAATGAAAAACTGTTTTTT.

The J gene is TRBJ1-1, the V gene TRBV29-1; D ambiguous. V was shortened by 2 bases and J by 4 bases, with 11 bases between the two germline ends. The CDR3 loop spans 13 amino acids. CDR1 and CDR2 (germline): SQVTM, ANQGSEA. For the CDR3, the DNA is TGCAGCGTTGAACCCGGGTTCGGCACTGAAGCTTTCTTT. Residues: CSVEPGFGTEAFF.

This chain uses TRBV28 with TRBJ1-2, with 7 bases identical to TRBD1. Germline CDR1 reads MDHEN; CDR2 reads SYDVKM. With 6 bases clipped from V and 4 bases from J, the junction kept 11 bases outside the gene matches. The CDR3 contains 15 residues. The CDR3 DNA reads TGTGCCAGCAGACCCGGGGGACAGACCCTCTATGGCTACACCTTC. Protein sequence: CASRPGGQTLYGYTF.

The CDR3 DNA sequence: TGCGCCAGCAGCCAAAACAGGGGTCGGGACGAGCAGTACTTC. Translating it yields CASSQNRGRDEQYF. The rearrangement uses TRBV5-1 and TRBJ2-7; 7 nucleotides line up with TRBD1. This CDR3 has 14 residues. The junction had 9 bases not matched to a gene; V was cut back by 4 bases and J by 5 bases. Germline V gene sequence: CDR1 SGHRS, CDR2 YFSETQ.

The chain links TRBV5-1 to TRBJ2-6, with a tentative D call TRBD1 (7 bases). Per germline, CDR1 SGHRS and CDR2 YFSETQ. CDR3 length equals 16 residues. The V end was cut by 7 bases, the J end by 4 bases, with 18 bases between. This chain's CDR3 is CASGRDSGLGANVLTF. CDR3 sequence (DNA): TGCGCCAGCGGGCGGGACAGCGGTTTGGGGGCCAACGTCCTGACTTTC. Full variable domain (remainder filled in from reference TRBV5-1 and TRBJ2-6): KAGVTQTPRYLIKTRGQQVTLSCSPISGHRSVSWYQQTPGQGLQFLFEYFSETQRNKGNFPGRFSGRQFSNSRSEMNVSTLELGDSALYLCASGRDSGLGANVLTFGAGSRLTVL.

The gene calls are TRBV5-4 and TRBJ2-1; the match to TRBD2 covers 8 bases. The CDR3 runs 15 residues. V shed 0 bases and J 5 bases; nucleotides not matched to a gene: 4. Germline V CDR1 and CDR2: SGHNT, YYREEE (reference sequence). The CDR3 DNA sequence: TGTGCCAGCAGCTTGGTGGCGGGGGGCCACAATGAGCAGTTCTTC. Amino acid sequence: CASSLVAGGHNEQFF. The entire variable domain, with the rest obtained from reference TRBV5-4 and TRBJ2-1, is as follows: ETGVTQSPTHLIKTRGQQVTLRCSSQSGHNTVSWYQQALGQGPQFIFQYYREEENGRGNFPPRFSGLQFPNYSSELNVNALELDDSALYLCASSLVAGGHNEQFFGPGTRLTVL.

The chain carries TRBV5-4 and TRBJ2-3; D gene ambiguous. The CDR3 covers 16 residues. Germline V CDR1 and CDR2: SGHNT, YYREEE (reference sequence). V lost 3 bases to trimming and J lost 1 base, with 15 bases between them. The CDR3 region is CASSSTSEGRTDTQYF. The CDR3, as DNA: TGTGCCAGCAGCTCAACATCAGAAGGGCGCACAGATACGCAGTATTTT.

The V and J genes are TRBV6-5 and TRBJ2-1; tentative D call: TRBD1 (5 bases). Looked up from germline, CDR1 is MNHEY and CDR2 is SVGAGI. Trimming shortened V by 5 bases and J by 9 bases, and 14 bases separated the two germline ends. CDR3 length: 13 residues. In DNA, the CDR3 is TGTGCCAGCAGTCTAGGGGTTTTGGGTGAGCAGTTCTTC. Translation: CASSLGVLGEQFF.

The V gene is TRBV27, the J gene TRBJ2-7, with TRBD1 identical over 7 bases. The trim removed 6 bases at V and 4 bases at J, leaving 12 bases unmatched. This CDR3 is built from 15 residues. Germline V gives CDR1 MNHEY, CDR2 SMNVEV (reference sequence). The CDR3, as DNA: TGTGCCAGCAGGTATTCTACAGGGGTCGTTTACGAGCAGTACTTC. Translated: CASRYSTGVVYEQYF.

The chain links TRBV5-1 to TRBJ2-3; maybe TRBD1 (5 bases). CDR3 length equals 15 residues. The V end lost 0 bases, the J end lost 2 bases, and 10 bases lay between the germline ends. CDR1 is SGHRS and CDR2 is YFSETQ in the germline V gene. CDR3 residues: CASSLEGRVTDTQYF. The DNA of the CDR3 is TGCGCCAGCAGCTTGGAGGGGCGAGTCACAGATACGCAGTATTTT.

This chain uses TRBV6-5 with TRBJ1-2; no firm D call. V lost 5 bases and J 4 bases, leaving 17 bases between the germline ends. The CDR3 runs to 15 residues. CDR1 and CDR2 from the germline V gene are MNHEY and SVGAGI. CDR3 coding DNA: TGTGCCAGCAGTACTGACGGCCCTTGGGGCTATGGCTACACCTTC. As protein: CASSTDGPWGYGYTF.

The gene calls are TRBV7-9 and TRBJ2-7, with TRBD1 identical over 11 bases. The CDR3 covers 13 residues. J lost 6 bases, V lost 7 bases, and 5 bases had no gene match. The germline gives CDR1 SEHNR, CDR2 FQNEAQ (reference sequence). CDR3 loop: CASTGTGGAEQYF. Here the CDR3 DNA reads TGTGCCAGCACCGGGACAGGGGGTGCCGAGCAGTACTTC.

The genes are TRBV4-3 and TRBJ2-3; D is tentatively TRBD1 or TRBD2 (5 bases each). This CDR3 has 15 amino acids. V lost 1 base and J 3 bases, leaving 11 bases between the germline ends. Germline lookup yields CDR1 LGHNA and CDR2 YSLEER. The CDR3 DNA sequence: TGCGCCAGCAGCCAAGTAGGGGAGCGGACAGATACGCAGTATTTT. It is translated as CASSQVGERTDTQYF.

The chain combines TRBV6-1 with TRBJ1-2, with 8 bases matching TRBD1. The CDR3 spans 13 residues. With V trimmed by 3 bases and J by 4 bases, 1 base remained unmatched. Germline CDR1 is MNHNS and CDR2 is SASEGT. The chain's CDR3 is CASSEGQVYGYTF. The CDR3 bases are TGTGCCAGCAGTGAGGGACAGGTCTATGGCTACACCTTC.